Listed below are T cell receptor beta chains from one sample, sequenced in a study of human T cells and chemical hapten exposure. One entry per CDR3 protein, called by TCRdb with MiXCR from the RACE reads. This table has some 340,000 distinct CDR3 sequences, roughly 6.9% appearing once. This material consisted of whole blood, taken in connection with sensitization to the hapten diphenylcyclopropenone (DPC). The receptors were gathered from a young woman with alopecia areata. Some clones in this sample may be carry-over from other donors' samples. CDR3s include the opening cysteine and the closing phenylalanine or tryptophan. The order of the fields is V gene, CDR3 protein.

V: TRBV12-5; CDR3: CASAPTDQPQHF
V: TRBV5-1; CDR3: CASSSNGQKGEKLFF
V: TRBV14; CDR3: CASSQRFLTRANSPLHF
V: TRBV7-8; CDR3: CASTQGWRTEAFF
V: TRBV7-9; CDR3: CASSPSGGLGNEQFF
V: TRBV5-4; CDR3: CASSSSVGVPDTQYF
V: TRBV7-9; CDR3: CASSSPGVNTEAFF
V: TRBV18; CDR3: CASSPQITEAFF
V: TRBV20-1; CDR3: CSARVDRGTYEQYF
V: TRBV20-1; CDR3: CSARNRDSTYNEQFF
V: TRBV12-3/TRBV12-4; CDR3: CASSLNSDEQFF
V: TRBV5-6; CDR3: CASSLLLGTPSGIQYF
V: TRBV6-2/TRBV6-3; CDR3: CASNYPTEVVRTDTQYF
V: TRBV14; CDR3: CASSRGSVTGELFF
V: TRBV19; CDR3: CASRPGRIRDQPQHF
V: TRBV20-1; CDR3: CSAPDRGEKLFF
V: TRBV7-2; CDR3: CASKGPAPREAFF
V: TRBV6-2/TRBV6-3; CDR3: CASSPGVAGLTGELFF
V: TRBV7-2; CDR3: CASSAPTSWSQFF
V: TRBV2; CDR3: CASSTGLAGGDTQYF
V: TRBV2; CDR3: CASSGEGFDQFF
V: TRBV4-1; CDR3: CASSQQQGYEAFF
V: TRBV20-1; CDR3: CSASAGPGYIFVYTF
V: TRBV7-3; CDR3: CASSLGGGYGYTF
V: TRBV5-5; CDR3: CASSFYRQVYSNQPQHF
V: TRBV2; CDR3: CASSQTDSDTQYF
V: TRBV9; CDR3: CASSHFGLAENEQFF
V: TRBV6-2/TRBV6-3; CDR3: CASWTALFHSPLHF
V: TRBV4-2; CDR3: CASSHSTGATEPIYF
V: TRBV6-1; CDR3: CASSTKLGQGDSTKNIQYF
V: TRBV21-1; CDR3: CASSKGEVEETQYF
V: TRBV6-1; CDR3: CASSEEGRSGGELFF
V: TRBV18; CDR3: CASSQTDDTEAFF
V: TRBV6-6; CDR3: CASSPRQAQNTGELFF
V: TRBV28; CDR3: CASRFHGLADTDTQYF
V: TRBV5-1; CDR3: CASSYGQDRGIGDQPQHF
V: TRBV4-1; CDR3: CASSQVKLRGNTEAFF
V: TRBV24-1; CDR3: CATSDYTNINHF
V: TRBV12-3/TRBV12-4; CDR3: CASSPGTVGTYEQYF
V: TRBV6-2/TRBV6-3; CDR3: CASSPQGSYEQYF
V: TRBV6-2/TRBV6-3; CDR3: CASSPRPNIQYF